The source of this T cell receptor beta chain is a study of cytomegalovirus exposure and HLA in healthy donors. Study-level results: Most CMV-associated TCR beta chains appeared HLA-restricted in a later analysis. Investigators reported 150 to 200 TCR beta chains as tied to cytomegalovirus.

Nominally healthy donors were sampled, though unrecorded immune exposures were likely. Primers: 60 Vbeta forward and 13 Jbeta reverse. Only in-frame clones appear in the TCRdb table, and some are missing; sequencing was by immunoSEQ multiplex PCR. Among about 140,000 clones listed, around 77% were seen once. Looked up from germline, CDR1 is MDHEN and CDR2 is SYDVKM. The CDR3 contains 12 residues. The V and J ends lost 3 bases and 4 bases respectively, with 4 bases between them. Worth noting for this clone: What it binds is unknown.

Sequencing was carried out using PBMCs. The rearrangement uses TRBV28 and TRBJ1-5; D not certain. This clonotype was obtained from a man aged 25-45 years in good health and CMV-seronegative. CDR3 bases: TGTGCCAGCAGTTTTTCTAATCAGCCCCAGCATTTT. This codes for CASSFSNQPQHF. The full variable domain, in which reference TRBV28 and TRBJ1-5 provide the parts outside the CDR3, is DVKVTQSSRYLVKRTGEKVFLECVQDMDHENMFWYRQDPGLGLRLIYFSYDVKMKEKGDIPEGYSVSREKKERFSLILESASTNQTSMYLCASSFSNQPQHFGDGTRLSIL.